This entry concerns a single TCR beta chain. Its antigen remains unidentified. No much larger clone is present one base from it, and per-base qualities are unavailable. At the junction V is shortened by 0 bases and J by 1 base; bases outside the gene matches: 7. The germline V gene sets CDR1 to SGHTS and CDR2 to YDEGEE. Spanning cysteine to phenylalanine, the CDR3 consists of 17 amino acids. Of the read, only the CDR3 DNA is kept; its 51 bases are in frame from base 1. TCRbeta CDR3 regions were amplified from genomic DNA using the immunoSEQ Assay, a bias-controlled multiplex PCR. From the authors' description of their analysis: The number of nucleated cells in each sample was estimated by amplification of reference gene primers within the assay. To quantify the absolute abundance of each unique TCRbeta CDR3 rearrangement, sequence reads were collapsed and filtered. For each sample, productive Simpson clonality was calculated by taking the square root of Simpson's diversity index across productive rearrangements. TCRdb provides this immuneACCESS table in a form limited to in-frame rearrangements. Some clones are lacking; in checked studies, under half of them reflect an unresolved V gene, and why the rest are absent is not known. The V and J calls and clone size come from that table; D and trimming were worked out from the DNA. This sample comprises some 290,000 clones, roughly nine tenths of them detected only once. The ten largest clones add up to under 3% of the sample.

This sample was taken from a study of blood T cell repertoires in COVID-19 (dated by TCRdb to the early 2020s). For context, the study as a whole: Samples covering the acute and convalescent phases of COVID-19 were provided by collaborators in the United States, Italy and Spain. The prospective study material was composed of cDNA or gDNA derived from T cells, B-cell-depleted T cells, or PBMCs. The dataset comprised deeply sampled blood TCRbeta repertoires from subjects exposed to, actively infected with, or recovered from COVID-19. The repertoires were released in a freely available public database intended as a resource for research on the immune response to SARS-CoV-2. The samples were drawn from the first 160 participants of the ongoing ImmuneRACE study and from 950 to 1,500 subjects provided by 6 global collaborators. Sample metadata almost always included a de-identified subject ID, COVID-19 status, age in years and sex. Where available, HLA class I and class II types were taken from metadata supplied by the sample provider and were not determined by assay-based typing. Summary of the overall study and its limitations: The quantity of clinical and demographic metadata differed by source and by participant and was supplied without curation.

One collaborating source in Seattle enrolled patients while the patients were actively infected and followed the patients over time throughout the course of disease. Whole blood was collected in K2EDTA tubes by collaborating institutions according to the institutions' own protocols. For TCRbeta analysis, collaborators shipped samples in one of three forms: frozen whole blood, isolated PBMCs, or DNA extracted from either of those sample types. The sequencing input was peripheral blood. The clonotype originates from a woman in her thirties with COVID-19, enrolled during active disease. The chain employs TRBV5-8 and TRBJ2-5, with TRBD1 matching 9 junction bases. The nucleotide sequence is given as TGTGCCAGCAGCTTGGGAGCCTTGACAGGGGGCCAAGAGACCCAGTACTTC. Translated, this is CASSLGALTGGQETQYF.